The T cell receptor beta chain described here comes from a study of cytomegalovirus exposure and HLA in healthy donors (dated by TCRdb to about 2017). Concerning the study at large: A later analysis indicated that the roughly 120 validation repertoires were generated on the platform also employed for the approximately 690 repertoires of the first cohort. Along with the roughly 670-subject first cohort, a separate validation cohort of over a hundred different subjects was used. High-throughput TCR immunosequencing, statistical association of individual TCRs with disease status, and machine learning were combined to predict cytomegalovirus infection status. The study aimed to test whether cataloging public T cell receptors could reveal signatures of past pathogen exposure.

Broad study findings and their caveats: It was suggested by the authors that the approach could potentially be generalized to other disease states and immunological phenotypes. All 120 or so repertoires were used to score co-occurrence in the validation cohort in a later analysis, because that analysis had no HLA typing for the cohort. The study gave a list of about 150 TCR beta chains associated with cytomegalovirus. Cytomegalovirus status was reported to be diagnosed by the classifier with high specificity and sensitivity in both the original and validation cohorts. Across donors, most TCR sequences were observed very rarely, whereas some public TCRs were present in many individuals. A few of the identified cytomegalovirus-associated TCR beta chains were confirmed in vitro to be specific for cytomegalovirus antigens. Of the cluster scores, around 95% were above 0 in a later analysis, which found that TCRs clustered in the first cohort also tended to co-occur in the 110 or so validation repertoires.

The method was the immunoSEQ multiplex PCR assay. Concerning the study's data processing: To diagnose cytomegalovirus status from the catalog of TCR beta chain sequences, a statistical classification framework was built. TCRdb mirrors the immuneACCESS table, restricted to in-frame sequences. Some clones are absent from its copies; in checked studies, under half trace to an unresolved V gene, and the reason for the others is unknown. V and J calls and clone size come straight from that table; D and trimming were deduced from the DNA. The sample has tens of thousands of clones on record, 85% to 95% of them singletons. The ten largest make up roughly 0.65% of the sample. Donors formed part of the validation cohort, which comprised over a hundred subjects and was distinct from the first cohort of 690 or so subjects. V was cut back by 0 bases and J by 3 bases, leaving a gap of 9 bases between them. The germline V gene yields KGHSH for CDR1 and LQKENI for CDR2. The CDR3 measures 15 amino acids from cysteine to phenylalanine. Of all the DNA, just the CDR3 is kept, 45 bases in frame from base 1.

Concerning this clone: Its antigen is currently not known. Per-base qualities were not stored, and no clone one base away is much larger.

The receptor was isolated from a man aged 18 to 30 in good health and CMV-seronegative. The source material was PBMCs. The V and J genes are TRBV18 and TRBJ1-3; confidence is insufficient to name the D gene. This receptor carries the CDR3 CASSPPSQNGNTIYF. The DNA sequence is given as TGTGCCAGCTCACCACCGTCACAGAATGGAAACACCATATATTTT.